What follows are 7 T cell receptor beta chains derived from one specimen sequenced in a study of OX40 agonist ivuxolimab in advanced cancers. Method: immunoSEQ multiplex PCR; TCRdb's copy keeps in-frame clones and lacks some. Here the sample spans 55,000 to 75,000 clones, over 65% being singletons. Sequencing was performed on CD4+ or CD8+ T cells sorted from blood, taken in a trial of the OX40 agonist ivuxolimab. The receptors derive from an adult with an advanced solid tumor such as melanoma, head and neck, liver or kidney cancer.

The V call is TRBV6-1, the J call TRBJ2-7; D remains ambiguous. Germline lookup yields CDR1 MNHNS and CDR2 SASEGT. The CDR3 is made up of 14 amino acids. V dropped 6 bases and J dropped 0 bases, with 12 bases sitting between them. Here the CDR3 reads CASRAVLISYEQYF. CDR3 bases: TGTGCCAGCAGGGCCGTCCTAATCTCCTACGAGCAGTACTTC.

The CDR3 sequence: CASRQDRGNVGNSPLHF. In DNA, the CDR3 is TGTGCCAGCAGGCAGGACAGGGGGAATGTGGGGAATTCACCCCTCCACTTT. The chain couples TRBV5-5 to TRBJ1-6; 10 bases line up with TRBD1. This CDR3 is built from 17 residues. Germline V lookup: CDR1 SGHKS, CDR2 YYEKEE (reference sequence). Unmatched junction bases numbered 12, after V lost 5 bases and J lost 7 bases.

The rearrangement links TRBV18 to TRBJ2-1; D is unresolved. Germline CDR1 and CDR2: KGHSH and LQKENI. V was clipped by 0 bases and J by 8 bases, with 11 bases between them. The CDR3 covers 14 residues. In nucleotides, the CDR3 is TGTGCCAGCTCACCACCTAACCTTTCCGATGAGCAGTTCTTC. Translation: CASSPPNLSDEQFF.

This clone came up once. The genes are TRBV6-1 and TRBJ2-3; 10 nucleotides align to TRBD2. Unmatched junction bases numbered 6, after V lost 6 bases and J lost 6 bases. The CDR3 has 14 residues. The germline gives CDR1 MNHNS, CDR2 SASEGT. CDR3 in amino acids: CASRQLAGSDTQYF. CDR3 bases: TGTGCCAGCAGGCAACTAGCGGGGTCGGATACGCAGTATTTT.

The rearrangement joins TRBV4-1 to TRBJ2-2, with 9 bases aligning to TRBD1. The CDR3 sequence is 17 residues long. Germline V CDR1 and CDR2: MGHRA, YSYEKL. V lost 4 bases to trimming and J lost 1 base; unmatched junction nucleotides: 7. CDR3 amino acids: CASSPGTGSMNTGELFF. The CDR3 DNA follows: TGCGCCAGCAGCCCCGGGACAGGGAGTATGAACACCGGGGAGCTGTTTTTT.

This chain joins TRBV7-6 and TRBJ1-2; possible D gene TRBD1, 6 bases. Trimming removed 4 bases from V and 7 bases from J, with 13 bases in between. Germline V CDR1 and CDR2: SGHVS, FNYEAQ. This CDR3 is 13 amino acids long. The CDR3 DNA sequence: TGTGCCAGCAGCTCACAGGGTTTTTCTGGCTACACCTTC. Its translation: CASSSQGFSGYTF.

CDR3 residues: CASSLDTGELFF. The CDR3 region has the DNA TGTGCCAGCAGCTTGGACACCGGGGAGCTGTTTTTT. The gene calls are TRBV5-4 and TRBJ2-2, with D uncertain. The CDR3 is made up of 12 amino acids. From germline, CDR1 is SGHNT and CDR2 YYREEE (reference sequence). V shed 0 bases and J shed 3 bases, with 0 bases lying between them.